Presented here are 13 T cell receptor beta chains from one specimen sequenced in a study of vaccination effects on CD4 cells after COVID-19. Before sequencing, viral peptide pools were used by the ViraFEST assay to expand antigen-specific CD4+ T cells. Culturing for around eleven days preceded CD4+ T cell isolation. Having tested negative for nucleocapsid antibodies, the vaccine recipients showed no prior SARS-CoV-2 infection. Sequencing was performed with immunoSEQ multiplex PCR; in TCRdb, only in-frame clones are kept and a portion is missing. The sample yields roughly 67,000 clones, 78% seen once. These receptors are not linked to any known antigen. The sequencing used CD4+ T cells from PBMCs cultured with SARS-CoV-2 spike peptides, collected before COVID-19 vaccination. The source is a human donor who received a COVID-19 vaccine.

The V gene is TRBV1, the J gene TRBJ1-1. TRBV1 counts as a pseudogene. CDR3 length equals 14 residues. The CDR3 DNA is TGCACCAGCAGCCTCCCGGAGGGGAACACTGAAGCTTTCTTT. It is translated as CTSSLPEGNTEAFF.

The chain links TRBV6-5 to TRBJ1-5; 12 nucleotides agree with TRBD1. Trimming took 4 bases from V and 3 from J; bases not matched to a gene: 4. The CDR3 covers 16 residues. Germline V gives CDR1 MNHEY, CDR2 SVGAGI. The CDR3 DNA reads TGTGCCAGCAGTTCAGGGACAGGGGGCCTCAATCAGCCCCAGCATTTT. This codes for CASSSGTGGLNQPQHF.

The chain is built from TRBV5-1 and TRBJ2-3, with D possibly matching TRBD2 (7 bases). The CDR3 covers 15 residues. V lost 9 bases and J 6 bases, leaving 23 bases between the germline ends. Germline loops: CDR1 SGHRS, CDR2 YFSETQ. In DNA, the CDR3 is TGCGCCACCTCGGAGATGGGGGGGGCCAGGGATACGCAGTATTTT. Encoded protein: CATSEMGGARDTQYF.

The CDR3 DNA is TGTGCCAGCAGTTATGGTACCGGGGAGCTGTTTTTT. It specifies CASSYGTGELFF. The chain couples TRBV6-6 to TRBJ2-2; the D is unclear. With 3 bases removed from V and 5 bases from J, the gap between germline ends came to 4 bases. CDR1 MNHNY and CDR2 SVGAGI come from the germline V gene (reference sequence). The CDR3 consists of 12 residues.

The chain combines TRBV7-2 with TRBJ2-5; a weak D match, TRBD1 (5 bases). The CDR3 consists of 12 residues. Trimming took off 3 bases at V and 5 bases at J, with 7 bases between the two ends. Looked up from germline, CDR1 is SGHTA and CDR2 is FQGNSA. In DNA form, the CDR3 reads TGTGCCAGCAGCTTCCCAGGGGAGACCCAGTACTTC. This translates into CASSFPGETQYF.

The chain combines TRBV7-9 with TRBJ2-1; 9 bases agree with TRBD1. The CDR3 covers 16 residues. V was clipped by 0 bases and J by 9 bases; unmatched bases: 9. CDR1 and CDR2 (germline): SEHNR, FQNEAQ (reference sequence). Here the CDR3 DNA reads TGTGCCAGCAGCTTAGCGCTAGGGACAGGGAAGGTTGAGCAGTTCTTC. Its protein is CASSLALGTGKVEQFF.

V is TRBV24-1 and J is TRBJ2-3; 7 bases are shared with TRBD2. Germline V lookup: CDR1 KGHDR, CDR2 SFDVKD. With 2 bases clipped from V and 5 bases from J, the junction kept 6 bases outside the gene matches. The CDR3 has 15 residues. The CDR3 coding sequence is TGTGCCACCAGTGATTGGGGGGGGGTCGGAGATACGCAGTATTTT. Its protein is CATSDWGGVGDTQYF.

A note on this clone: Other DNA sequences in the sample encode the same CDR3. V gene TRBV4-3 combines with J gene TRBJ1-2; D unclear. Germline CDR1 is LGHNA and CDR2 is YSLEER. This CDR3 is 14 amino acids long. V lost 0 bases and J lost 4, with 9 bases in between. CDR3 sequence reads: CASSQDRAGYGYTF. The CDR3 coding sequence is TGCGCCAGCAGCCAAGATAGGGCAGGCTATGGCTACACCTTC.

The gene calls are TRBV9 and TRBJ2-5; TRBD2 matches at 7 bases. CDR1 is SGDLS, CDR2 YYNGEE, per germline. The CDR3 is 16 amino acids. V lost 3 bases and J lost 4; bases outside the gene matches: 12. The CDR3 DNA is TGTGCCAGCAGCGCTGGCGGGGGTATTGGGGGAGAGACCCAGTACTTC. Translation gives CASSAGGGIGGETQYF.

This clone was detected only a few times. The rearrangement uses TRBV4-1 and TRBJ2-2; the D gene could be TRBD1 or TRBD2 (5 bases each). There are 17 residues in the CDR3. Germline V gene data show CDR1 as MGHRA and CDR2 as YSYEKL. Trimming shortened V by 4 bases and J by 4 bases, and 19 bases separated the two germline ends. CDR3 sequence (DNA): TGCGCCAGCAGCCCCGGGACGCGGGTCCTTAGCACCGGGGAGCTGTTTTTT. It encodes CASSPGTRVLSTGELFF.

This clone was found a few times. The chain couples TRBV3-1 (or the pseudogene TRBV3-2) to TRBJ1-1, with D uncertain. The CDR3 covers 14 residues. Trimming cost V 0 bases and J 1 base, with 6 bases left between them. Germline lookup yields CDR1 LGHDT and CDR2 YNNKEL (reference sequence). The CDR3 coding sequence is TGTGCCAGCAGCCAAGATCTCGAGAACACTGAAGCTTTCTTT. Its translation is CASSQDLENTEAFF.

This chain joins TRBV9 and TRBJ2-5; a possible D gene is TRBD2 (6 bases). Germline CDR1 reads SGDLS; CDR2 reads YYNGEE. The CDR3 totals 14 residues. With 4 bases removed from V and 2 bases from J, the gap between germline ends came to 12 bases. For the CDR3, the DNA is TGTGCCAGCAGCCCGGCGGGGCTACAAGAGACCCAGTACTTC. This sequence encodes CASSPAGLQETQYF.

The chain uses TRBV18 and TRBJ2-2; a weak D match, TRBD1 (6 bases). The germline CDR1 and CDR2 sequences are KGHSH and LQKENI. V was cut by 2 bases and J by 5 bases, with 15 bases left in between. The CDR3 runs to 16 residues. CDR3 protein: CASSPTNRVGTGELFF. CDR3 nucleotide sequence: TGTGCCAGCTCACCAACGAACAGGGTGGGGACCGGGGAGCTGTTTTTT.